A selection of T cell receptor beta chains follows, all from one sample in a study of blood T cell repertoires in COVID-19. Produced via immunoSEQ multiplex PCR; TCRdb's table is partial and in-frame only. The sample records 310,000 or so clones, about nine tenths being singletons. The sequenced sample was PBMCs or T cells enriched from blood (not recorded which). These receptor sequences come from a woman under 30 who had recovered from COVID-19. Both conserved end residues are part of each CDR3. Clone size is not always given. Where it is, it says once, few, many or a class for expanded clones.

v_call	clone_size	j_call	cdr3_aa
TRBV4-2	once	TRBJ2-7	CASSQGQYEQYF
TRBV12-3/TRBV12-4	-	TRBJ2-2	CASGPAGELFF
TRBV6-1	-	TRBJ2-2	CASSEDSGGANTGELFF
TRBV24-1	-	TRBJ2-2	CATSDARGRTGELFF
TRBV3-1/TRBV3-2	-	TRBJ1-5	CASSPTGEGNQPQHF
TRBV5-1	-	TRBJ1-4	CASSRGQGYEKLFF
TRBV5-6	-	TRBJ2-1	CASSFRTASYNEQFF
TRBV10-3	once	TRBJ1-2	CAISETGQAGGYTF
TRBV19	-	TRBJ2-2	CASSNRGGNTGELFF
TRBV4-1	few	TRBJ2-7	CASSQGSGVSYEQYF
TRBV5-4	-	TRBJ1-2	CASSADRFYGYTF
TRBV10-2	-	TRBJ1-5	CASSEYGGTGVGNQPQHF
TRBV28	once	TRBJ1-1	CASSLSQGARGEAFF
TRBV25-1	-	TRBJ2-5	CASTSLVGDTQETQYF
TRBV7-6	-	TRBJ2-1	CASSLRTGVGYNEQFF
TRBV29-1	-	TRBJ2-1	CSVGQGPGEQFF
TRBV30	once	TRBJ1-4	CAQQRDSTNEKLFF
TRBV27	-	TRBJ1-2	CASSLSGDRFNYGYTF
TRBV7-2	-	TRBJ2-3	CASSLSGRPTDTQYF
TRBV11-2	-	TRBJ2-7	CASSLKRVGGPVHYEQYF
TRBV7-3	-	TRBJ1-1	CASSLGQGSAFF
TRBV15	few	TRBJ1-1	CATSRDGRLNTEAFF
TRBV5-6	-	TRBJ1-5	CASSSGGPSFNQPQHF
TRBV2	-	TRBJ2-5	CASSNPKGEKETQYF
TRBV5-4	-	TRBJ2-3	CASSLSSTDTQYF
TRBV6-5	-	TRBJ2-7	CASSFIGEQYF
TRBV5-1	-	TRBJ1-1	CASYLDRGTEAFF
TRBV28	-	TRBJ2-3	CASSLWRGQGPTDTQYF
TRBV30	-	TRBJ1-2	CAWSAGTYGYTF
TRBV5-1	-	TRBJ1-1	CASSPGTPNTEAFF
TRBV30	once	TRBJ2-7	CAWSVVGEQYF
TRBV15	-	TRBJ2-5	CATSRDRGQETQYF
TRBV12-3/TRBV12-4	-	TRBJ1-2	CASSFSGGGYTF
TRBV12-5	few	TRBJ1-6	CASGLAGGPLHF
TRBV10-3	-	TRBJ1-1	CAISEGAGTEAFF
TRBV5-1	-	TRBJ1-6	CASSLTWQGTGSYNSPLHF
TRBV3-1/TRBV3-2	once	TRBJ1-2	CASSLSRTGRDGYTF
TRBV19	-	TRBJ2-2	CASSIGPGGGADTGELFF
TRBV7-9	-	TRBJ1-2	CASSPRGAAYGYTF
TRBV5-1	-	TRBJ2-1	CASSLAGDEQFF
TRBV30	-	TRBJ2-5	CAWSVNTGRETQYF
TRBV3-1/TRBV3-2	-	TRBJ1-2	CASSQGVGQSYGYTF
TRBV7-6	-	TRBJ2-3	CASSLRGGPDTQYF
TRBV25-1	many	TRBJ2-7	CASSATGQAYEQYF
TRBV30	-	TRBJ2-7	CAWRKGTSGHLGQYF
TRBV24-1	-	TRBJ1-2	CATSDSGYGYTF